One sample yielded the 26 T cell receptor beta chains listed below, sequenced in a study of blood T cell repertoires in COVID-19. Sequencing used immunoSEQ multiplex PCR; TCRdb keeps in-frame clones, though not all of them. The table includes over 95,000 clones, over 70% detected once. The sample consisted of peripheral blood. The source is a man aged 45-60 years with acute or convalescent COVID-19.

J is TRBJ2-5 and V is TRBV5-1, with D perhaps TRBD1 (5 bases). Trimming took 1 base from V and 5 from J, leaving 12 bases between them. The CDR3 totals 14 residues. The germline V gene encodes CDR1 SGHRS and CDR2 YFSETQ. CDR3 DNA: TGCGCCAGCAGCTTGAACGACAGAACGGAGACCCAGTACTTC. Its translation is CASSLNDRTETQYF.

This chain joins TRBV5-4 and TRBJ2-1, with 9 bases matching TRBD1. The CDR3 spans 16 residues. Unmatched junction bases numbered 5, after V lost 4 bases and J lost 0 bases. From germline, CDR1 is SGHNT and CDR2 YYREEE (reference sequence). For the CDR3, the DNA is TGTGCCAGCAGCCCAGGGACAGGGCGCTCCTACAATGAGCAGTTCTTC. Translated: CASSPGTGRSYNEQFF.

V and J are TRBV19 and TRBJ2-2; 7 nucleotides agree with TRBD2. Per the germline V gene, CDR1 is LNHDA and CDR2 is SQIVND (reference sequence). V dropped 5 bases and J dropped 5; count of bases not matched to a gene: 11. CDR3 size: 16 residues. The CDR3 sequence is CASSYGFGEGTGELFF. The CDR3 region has the DNA TGTGCCAGTAGTTACGGTTTCGGGGAGGGAACCGGGGAGCTGTTTTTT.

The rearrangement joins TRBV28 to TRBJ1-4, with TRBD1 matching over 8 bases. The V gene end was trimmed by 5 bases and the J gene end by 8 bases; junction bases not matched to a gene: 13. Germline V gene lookup returns CDR1 MDHEN and CDR2 SYDVKM. The CDR3 covers 16 residues. CDR3 nucleotide sequence: TGTGCCAGCAGTGGCGGCGGACAGGGTCTAGAAGAAAAACTGTTTTTT. Residues: CASSGGGQGLEEKLFF.

The chain recombines TRBV9 with TRBJ2-2, with D perhaps matching TRBD1 (5 bases). The CDR3 is 14 residues long. V was pared by 3 bases and J by 4 bases, with 10 bases between. CDR1 is SGDLS and CDR2 is YYNGEE in the germline V gene. In nucleotides, the CDR3 is TGTGCCAGCAGCGAGGGGCTCATCACCGGGGAGCTGTTTTTT. Translating it yields CASSEGLITGELFF. Supplemented by reference TRBV9 and TRBJ2-2, the full variable domain reads DSGVTQTPKHLITATGQRVTLRCSPRSGDLSVYWYQQSLDQGLQFLIQYYNGEERAKGNILERFSAQQFPDLHSELNLSSLELGDSALYFCASSEGLITGELFFGEGSRLTVL.

This clone turned up a few times. J is TRBJ1-1 and V is TRBV4-2; D perhaps matches TRBD1 (6 bases). Trimming took 0 bases from V and 2 from J, leaving 7 bases between them. The CDR3 is made up of 14 amino acids. Germline V CDR1 and CDR2: LGHNA, YNFKEQ. CDR3 residues: CASSQDGTNTEAFF. DNA of the CDR3: TGTGCCAGCAGCCAAGATGGGACAAACACTGAAGCTTTCTTT.

The genes are TRBV2 and TRBJ1-6; D is uncertain. The CDR3 consists of 17 residues. V lost 3 bases, J lost 0 bases, and 12 bases lay in between. Germline V gives CDR1 SNHLY, CDR2 FYNNEI. CDR3 nucleotides: TGTGCCAGCAGTGACCGGGCGGGCAGCTCCTATAATTCACCCCTCCACTTT. Translation gives CASSDRAGSSYNSPLHF.

This chain connects TRBV6-6 to TRBJ1-6, with 11 nucleotides matching TRBD1. Losses at the gene ends were 2 bases for V and 10 bases for J; bases not matched to a gene: 4. The germline gives CDR1 MNHNY, CDR2 SVGAGI (reference sequence). The CDR3 spans 15 residues. CDR3 sequence (DNA): TGTGCCAGCAGTTACGTGGGACAGGGGGACTCACCCCTCCACTTT. This sequence encodes CASSYVGQGDSPLHF.

The sample holds a few counts of this clone. The chain recombines TRBV7-2 with TRBJ1-6; 11 bases are a match to TRBD1. With 3 bases clipped from V and 10 bases from J, the junction kept 14 bases outside the gene matches. The CDR3 length is 18 residues. From germline, CDR1 is SGHTA and CDR2 FQGNSA. Here the CDR3 reads CASSLRNIGQGAWSPLHF. The DNA for the CDR3 is TGTGCCAGCAGCTTGAGGAACATCGGACAGGGGGCATGGTCACCCCTCCACTTT.

J is TRBJ2-7 and V is TRBV11-3; 9 bases map to TRBD1. Germline assignment: CDR1 SGHNT and CDR2 YENEEA. The CDR3 has 14 amino acids. J lost 7 bases, V lost 5 bases, and 9 bases had no gene match. The chain's CDR3 is CASSPTGTGIEQYF. The CDR3 coding sequence is TGTGCCAGCAGCCCTACCGGGACAGGGATTGAGCAGTACTTC.

The V and J genes are TRBV6-1 and TRBJ1-5; D gene ambiguous. Germline lookup yields CDR1 MNHNS and CDR2 SASEGT. The CDR3 extends over 15 amino acids. Trimming pared 2 bases from V and 0 bases from J, leaving 8 bases between. DNA of the CDR3: TGTGCCAGCAGTGAAACACAGAATAGCAATCAGCCCCAGCATTTT. Protein: CASSETQNSNQPQHF.

V and J are TRBV10-1 and TRBJ2-5, with D hard to call. The CDR3 contains 12 residues. V was clipped by 6 bases and J by 4 bases, with 9 bases between them. From germline, CDR1 is WNHNN and CDR2 SYGVQD (reference sequence). CDR3 in amino acids: CASSRAGETQYF. DNA for the CDR3: TGCGCCAGCAGCCGCGCCGGAGAGACCCAGTACTTC.

The chain uses TRBV24-1 and TRBJ1-2, with 9 bases lining up with TRBD1. V lost 1 base and J lost 8; bases outside the gene matches: 7. This CDR3 spans 15 amino acids. Looked up from germline, CDR1 is KGHDR and CDR2 is SFDVKD. CDR3 region: CATSDFEGTGSGYTF. CDR3 coding DNA: TGTGCCACCAGTGATTTTGAAGGGACAGGGTCCGGCTACACCTTC.

The chain carries TRBV12-3 or TRBV12-4 and TRBJ1-2; no clear D. The CDR3 runs 13 residues. The germline V and J ends were trimmed by 4 bases and 3 bases, with 9 bases remaining between them. This CDR3 is CASSSSSDYGYTF. The CDR3 DNA follows: TGTGCCAGCAGTTCCTCCAGCGACTATGGCTACACCTTC.

This chain joins TRBV5-4 and TRBJ1-2, with D tentatively TRBD1 (5 bases). V was trimmed by 4 bases and J by 0 bases, leaving 10 bases between them. Germline V gives CDR1 SGHNT, CDR2 YYREEE (reference sequence). The CDR3 covers 14 residues. CDR3 amino acids: CASSGRATNYGYTF. In nucleotides, the CDR3 is TGTGCCAGCAGCGGCAGGGCAACTAACTATGGCTACACCTTC.

The rearrangement uses TRBV5-1 and TRBJ1-1; no firm D call. This CDR3 is 14 amino acids long. Germline V CDR1 and CDR2: SGHRS, YFSETQ. Trimming left V 2 bases short and J 2 bases short, with 10 bases between. DNA of the CDR3: TGCGCCAGCAGCTTAGAGAAGAGTAACACTGAAGCTTTCTTT. Translation gives CASSLEKSNTEAFF.

The chain joins TRBV25-1 to TRBJ2-7; tentative D call: TRBD2 (5 bases). The V gene's germline CDR1 is MGHDK and CDR2 SYGVNS. V was pared by 8 bases and J by 2 bases, with 16 bases between. CDR3 size: 14 residues. The CDR3 protein is CASSREISPYEQYF. The DNA for the CDR3 is TGTGCCAGCTCTAGGGAGATTTCACCCTACGAGCAGTACTTC.

J is TRBJ1-4 and V is TRBV6-4; maybe TRBD1 (5 bases). The germline gives CDR1 MRHNA, CDR2 SNTAGT. CDR3 length equals 15 residues. Trimming pared 8 bases from V and 3 bases from J, leaving 16 bases between. Here the CDR3 DNA reads TGTGCCAGCGGGGGGGACCGTGGCCCTAATGAAAAACTGTTTTTT. It translates to CASGGDRGPNEKLFF.

The chain joins TRBV28 to TRBJ1-2; possibly TRBD1 for D (6 bases). This CDR3 is 15 amino acids long. CDR1 and CDR2 from the germline V gene are MDHEN and SYDVKM. Trimming shortened V by 5 bases and J by 4 bases, and 17 bases separated the two germline ends. DNA of the CDR3: TGTGCCAGCAGTCCCCCCGGGAGGGGGATCTATGGCTACACCTTC. Encoded protein: CASSPPGRGIYGYTF.

The J gene is TRBJ2-4, the V gene TRBV2; 7 bases map to TRBD2. Germline trimming cut 7 bases from V and 7 bases from J; bases unmatched to any gene: 10. This CDR3 is built from 14 residues. Germline V CDR1 and CDR2: SNHLY, FYNNEI. CDR3 DNA: TGTGCCAGCACTCAAGAGCGGGGCCATAACATTCAGTACTTC. Protein product: CASTQERGHNIQYF.

The chain uses TRBV5-1 and TRBJ2-3, with 8 bases that match TRBD2. J lost 4 bases, V lost 1 base, and 8 bases had no gene match. Germline loops: CDR1 SGHRS, CDR2 YFSETQ. The CDR3 totals 16 residues. The CDR3 sequence: CASSLTGGASPDTQYF. CDR3 sequence (DNA): TGCGCCAGCAGCTTGACCGGGGGGGCCAGCCCAGATACGCAGTATTTT.

Points on this clone: At one of its ends the junction is not consistent with the germline gene, which may arise from a read error. Other DNA variants within this sample encode the same CDR3. This chain uses TRBV11-2 with TRBJ1-4, with 8 bases that match TRBD1. The germline V gene has CDR1 SGHAT and CDR2 FQNNGV. CDR3 length: 14 residues. The CDR3 reads CASSSWDRTEKLFF. The CDR3 DNA follows: TGTGCCAGTAGCTCCTGGGACAGGACTGAAAAACTGTTTTTT.

A few counts support this clone. This chain joins TRBV7-9 and TRBJ1-5; D perhaps matches TRBD1 (5 bases). The CDR3 covers 15 residues. Trimming removed 3 bases from V and 3 bases from J, with 12 bases in between. The germline gives CDR1 SEHNR, CDR2 FQNEAQ (reference sequence). CDR3 sequence (DNA): TGTGCCAGCAGCTTCATGGGAGGGGACAATCAGCCCCAGCATTTT. It translates to CASSFMGGDNQPQHF.

The V call is TRBV30, the J call TRBJ2-4; D is undetermined. CDR3 length equals 13 residues. V was trimmed by 2 bases and J by 5 bases, leaving 10 bases between them. Germline V gene lookup returns CDR1 GTSNPN and CDR2 SVGIG (reference sequence). Here the CDR3 reads CAWSRGGENIQYF. DNA for the CDR3: TGTGCCTGGAGTCGAGGCGGAGAAAACATTCAGTACTTC.

The chain links TRBV4-2 to TRBJ1-4, with 9 nucleotides matching TRBD1. CDR3 length equals 15 residues. Germline-derived CDR1 and CDR2 are LGHNA and YNFKEQ. V lost 0 bases and J lost 7; bases outside the gene matches: 3. CDR3 nucleotide sequence: TGTGCCAGCAGCCAAGATGGGGACAGGGCTGAAAAACTGTTTTTT. This codes for CASSQDGDRAEKLFF.

The chain combines TRBV5-4 with TRBJ1-5; 10 bases fit TRBD1. In germline, CDR1 is SGHNT, CDR2 YYREEE (reference sequence). The CDR3 length is 13 residues. V was pared by 4 bases and J by 14 bases, with 9 bases of the junction left unmatched. The chain's CDR3 is CASSPGTGAKKHF. The CDR3 DNA follows: TGTGCCAGCAGCCCCGGGACAGGGGCAAAAAAGCATTTT.